This T cell receptor (beta chain) derives from a study of T cell responses to AZD1222 COVID-19 vaccine. Notes on the study in general: Donors were chiefly white British, with a greater number of females, and clonal diversity was perhaps underestimated. Only a handful of individuals given AZD1222 were seropositive at baseline. Only after the peak T cell response were repertoires sampled.

Assay used: immunoSEQ multiplex PCR; TCRdb lists only in-frame clones, some missing. The sample gives 150,000 to 200,000 clones, around 90% of which show up once; around 5.8% is in the top ten. About this clone itself: No antigen is known for it.

The CDR3 runs 15 residues. The V gene's germline CDR1 is SGHRS and CDR2 YFSETQ. V lost 6 bases, J lost 0 bases, and 2 bases stayed unmatched. The receptor was isolated from an adult in good health. The sample was peripheral blood, taken on day 0 of AZD1222 vaccination. The chain joins TRBV5-1 to TRBJ2-3; 12 bases align to TRBD2. CDR3 in DNA: TGCGCCAGCACCGGACTAGCGGGGAGCACAGATACGCAGTATTTT. Residues: CASTGLAGSTDTQYF.